One and the same sample provided the 17 T cell receptor beta chains below, sequenced in a study of identical twins. TCRdb re-derived calls from the 5' RACE reads in MiXCR, one entry per CDR3 protein. This table holds 200,000 or so distinct CDR3 sequences, less than 20% found once. These data were likewise used in another study, on T cells expressing NK-cell markers.

The sequenced material came from CD8+ T cells sorted from blood. All receptors derive from a woman under 30 in good health.

J is TRBJ2-1 and V is TRBV7-8; no reliable D call. With 1 base removed from V and 13 bases from J, the gap between germline ends came to 14 bases. The CDR3 length is 13 residues. CDR1 and CDR2 from the germline V gene are SGHVS and FQNEAQ. The CDR3 here is CASSLVRLHPQFF. CDR3 DNA sequence: TGTGCCAGCAGCTTAGTGCGTCTCCACCCCCAGTTCTTC.

This clonotype has only a few counts. The chain joins TRBV14 to TRBJ2-7; possibly TRBD1 for D (7 bases). Between the trimmed V and J ends, which lost 3 bases and 5 bases, there was a span of 14 bases. The length of the CDR3 is 14 residues. Germline CDR1 is SGHDN and CDR2 is FVKESK. The DNA for the CDR3 is TGTGCCAGCAGCCATCCCGACAGGGAGGACGAGCAGTACTTC. Translated: CASSHPDREDEQYF.

Many counts were recorded for this clonotype. The chain employs TRBV12-3 or TRBV12-4 and TRBJ1-3, with D possibly TRBD1 on 5 matching bases. V shed 3 bases and J shed 8 bases, with 8 bases lying between them. The CDR3 runs to 12 residues. In DNA form, the CDR3 reads TGTGCCAGCAGTTTCGGGGCGGACACCATATATTTT. Protein product: CASSFGADTIYF.

This clonotype has only a few counts. The chain recombines TRBV12-3 or TRBV12-4 with TRBJ2-3; 7 bases are shared with TRBD2. The J segment lost 4 bases and the V segment lost 1 base, leaving 2 bases of the junction unmatched. The CDR3 has 14 amino acids. CDR3 region: CASSLDLAADTQYF. The CDR3 nucleotides are TGTGCCAGCAGTTTAGATCTAGCGGCAGATACGCAGTATTTT.

A few counts support this clonotype. The chain joins TRBV7-9 to TRBJ2-7, with D tentatively TRBD1 or TRBD2 (6 bases each). Germline assignment: CDR1 SEHNR and CDR2 FQNEAQ (reference sequence). This CDR3 has 16 residues. V lost 0 bases and J lost 12, with 24 bases in between. In DNA form, the CDR3 reads TGTGCCAGCAGCTTAGCGGCCGGGGGCCCAGTAAGTCCTCTGTACTTC. Residues: CASSLAAGGPVSPLYF.

This clonotype was seen a handful of times. The chain uses TRBV27 and TRBJ1-2, with D perhaps TRBD1 (5 bases). Germline CDR1 MNHEY, CDR2 SMNVEV (reference sequence). Trimming removed 3 bases at V and 3 bases at J, with 11 bases between. The CDR3 is 14 residues long. CDR3 DNA sequence: TGTGCCAGCAGTTTCCTGGGGGGGGACTATGGCTACACCTTC. Its translation is CASSFLGGDYGYTF.

The chain is built from TRBV5-5 and TRBJ2-7; the match to TRBD2 covers 8 bases. The CDR3 length is 13 residues. The trim removed 3 bases at V and 4 bases at J, leaving 3 bases unmatched. CDR1 and CDR2 (germline): SGHKS, YYEKEE (reference sequence). For the CDR3, the DNA is TGTGCCAGCAGCTGGAGCGGGAGTTACGAGCAGTACTTC. Its protein is CASSWSGSYEQYF.

This clonotype was recorded a few times. This chain connects TRBV6-2 or TRBV6-3 to TRBJ2-2; D is perhaps TRBD2 (5 bases). Trimming stripped 8 bases from V and 3 bases from J, with 16 bases between. The germline CDR1 and CDR2 sequences are MNHEY and SVGEGT. There are 15 residues in the CDR3. CDR3: CASRQRAWDTGELFF. The CDR3, as DNA: TGTGCCAGCCGGCAGAGGGCTTGGGACACCGGGGAGCTGTTTTTT.

In its sample, this clonotype was seen a few times. V and J are TRBV12-3 or TRBV12-4 and TRBJ2-3; 8 nucleotides align to TRBD1. The CDR3 spans 15 residues. The J segment lost 5 bases and the V segment lost 7 bases, leaving 11 bases of the junction unmatched. The CDR3 is CASNTQGDGLDTQYF. The CDR3 DNA sequence: TGTGCCAGCAACACACAGGGGGACGGTTTAGATACGCAGTATTTT.

This clonotype was seen only a few times. Here the CDR3 DNA reads TGTGCCAGCTCTGACGGCAGGGTTTCTCTCGAGCAGTACTTC. This gives the protein CASSDGRVSLEQYF. The V call is TRBV7-2, the J call TRBJ2-7, with D perhaps TRBD1 (5 bases). The V gene's germline CDR1 is SGHTA and CDR2 FQGNSA. V was pared by 8 bases and J by 6 bases, with 20 bases between. CDR3 length: 14 residues.

The chain employs TRBV7-9 and TRBJ2-1, with 7 bases that match TRBD1. The CDR3 sequence is 16 residues long. V dropped 5 bases and J dropped 13; count of bases not matched to a gene: 20. Germline CDR1 is SEHNR and CDR2 is FQNEAQ (reference sequence). The CDR3 DNA follows: TGTGCCAGCAGCCTCCCGGGACAGCCGGTAGGGGGTGAACAGTTCTTC. Translated, it gives CASSLPGQPVGGEQFF.

This clonotype was seen at least ten times. The chain recombines TRBV7-9 with TRBJ1-5; D is perhaps TRBD1 (5 bases). From germline, CDR1 is SEHNR and CDR2 FQNEAQ (reference sequence). The V end was cut by 5 bases, the J end by 7 bases, with 9 bases between. This CDR3 contains 12 residues. The CDR3, as DNA: TGTGCCAGCAGCCTAGGGACCCAGCCCCAGCATTTT. Translated, it gives CASSLGTQPQHF.

The chain has TRBV29-1 and TRBJ2-3; 11 nucleotides align to TRBD2. The V gene's germline CDR1 is SQVTM and CDR2 ANQGSEA. The CDR3 consists of 18 residues. V was pared by 0 bases and J by 6 bases, with 14 bases of the junction left unmatched. The DNA of the CDR3 is TGCAGCGTTGAAGATGGCGGGACTAGCGGAGCGTTCGGGGATACGCAGTATTTT. Translation: CSVEDGGTSGAFGDTQYF.

The chain joins TRBV4-2 to TRBJ2-1, with a weak D call TRBD1 (6 bases). The germline V gene encodes CDR1 LGHNA and CDR2 YNFKEQ. This CDR3 is built from 13 residues. Trimming pared 4 bases from V and 8 bases from J, leaving 12 bases between. CDR3 sequence (DNA): TGTGCCAGCAGCCTCGGACAGTACGATGAGCAGTTCTTC. It encodes CASSLGQYDEQFF.

The V and J genes are TRBV9 and TRBJ1-1; maybe TRBD1 (5 bases). Between the trimmed V and J ends, which lost 0 bases and 2 bases, there was a span of 14 bases. Germline CDR1 is SGDLS and CDR2 is YYNGEE. This CDR3 has 16 residues. CDR3 in DNA: TGTGCCAGCAGCGTAGGGGTATTGGGGACCAACACTGAAGCTTTCTTT. It yields the protein CASSVGVLGTNTEAFF.

The chain couples TRBV5-1 to TRBJ1-5; no definite D call. V lost 3 bases and J lost 4, with 11 bases in between. Germline assignment: CDR1 SGHRS and CDR2 YFSETQ. CDR3 length: 14 amino acids. The CDR3 region has the DNA TGCGCCAGCAGCTCTGGATTGGGTAATCAGCCCCAGCATTTT. This encodes CASSSGLGNQPQHF. The full variable domain, its missing parts supplied by reference TRBV5-1 and TRBJ1-5, is KAGVTQTPRYLIKTRGQQVTLSCSPISGHRSVSWYQQTPGQGLQFLFEYFSETQRNKGNFPGRFSGRQFSNSRSEMNVSTLELGDSALYLCASSSGLGNQPQHFGDGTRLSIL.

This clonotype was detected ten times or more. This rearrangement joins TRBV12-3 or TRBV12-4 to TRBJ2-1; TRBD2 agrees at 7 bases. The CDR3 runs 13 residues. Trimming took 4 bases from V and 8 from J; bases not matched to a gene: 5. The CDR3 spells CASSSTSVHEQFF. For the CDR3, the DNA is TGTGCCAGCAGTTCCACTAGCGTACATGAGCAGTTCTTC.